The T cell receptor beta chain under discussion was sequenced for a study of T cells in Graves' hyperthyroidism and ophthalmopathy. Overall study: The blood sample was taken at first diagnosis, before treatment began.

Amplification of TCR beta CDR3 regions was performed using RNA transcripts as template. Using the HTBI primer set, a first-round RT-PCR was run on the TCR CDR3. TCRdb independently ran MiXCR on the multiplex PCR reads; one entry per CDR3 protein. The sample contains under 350,000 distinct CDR3 sequences, 20% to 25% of which appear only once. V shed 3 bases and J 6 bases; nucleotides not matched to a gene: 2. The CDR3 contains 12 residues. Germline CDR1 is SQVTM and CDR2 is ANQGSEA. A few counts support this clonotype. It was over 9.5 ml of fresh peripheral blood that supplied the PBMCs. Material: blood. The chain is built from TRBV29-1 and TRBJ1-2; 9 bases fit TRBD1. This clonotype originated in a middle-aged man with Graves' hyperthyroidism that later progressed to Graves' ophthalmopathy. The CDR3 sequence is CSVDRTGDGYTF. The CDR3 DNA reads TGCAGCGTTGACCGGACAGGGGATGGCTACACCTTC. Filled out from reference TRBV29-1 and TRBJ1-2, the complete variable domain reads SAVISQKPSRDICQRGTSLTIQCQVDSQVTMMFWYRQQPGQSLTLIATANQGSEATYESGFVIDKFPISRPNLTFSTLTVSNMSPEDSSIYLCSVDRTGDGYTFGSGTRLTVV.